The 13 T cell receptor beta chains listed next were all sequenced from one sample in a study of CXCR3-negative and CXCR3-positive naive CD8 T cells. Antigens for these TCRs are unknown. Study-wide results and caveats: In CXCR3-positive naive cells, the TRB CDR3s were more hydrophobic than in CXCR3-negative naive cells.

With UMI labels, 5' RACE was used to prepare the TRB cDNA libraries. TCRdb re-called the 5' RACE reads and shows each CDR3 protein once, DNA omitted. The listing records 55,000 to 70,000 distinct CDR3 sequences. The sample was naive CXCR3+ CD8+ T cells from blood. Subset here: CD45RO-CCR7+CD27+CD95- naive CD8+ T cells expressing CXCR3 (TNR3+). The origin of the receptors is a human donor in good health. Some clones in this sample may be carry-over from other donors' samples.

The chain carries TRBV29-1 and TRBJ1-2; there is no DNA to check the TCRdb D call of TRBD1. This CDR3 is built from 13 residues. The germline V gene has CDR1 SQVTM and CDR2 ANQGSEA. The CDR3 protein is CSVFAGISYGYTF.

The chain uses TRBV5-1 and TRBJ1-1; TCRdb selects TRBD1, and the lack of DNA leaves this call unchecked. The CDR3 has 16 amino acids. Germline V lookup: CDR1 SGHRS, CDR2 YFSETQ. The chain's CDR3 is CASSGSIGTGTFEAFF.

V usage is TRBV27 and J usage is TRBJ2-7; the D call from TCRdb, TRBD1, cannot be confirmed without DNA. This CDR3 region has 17 residues. From germline, CDR1 is MNHEY and CDR2 SMNVEV (reference sequence). This CDR3 is CASTFAAQTGKGYEQYF.

This chain links TRBV10-3 with TRBJ2-1; with no DNA, the TCRdb D assignment of TRBD2 cannot be verified. CDR1 is ENHRY and CDR2 is SYGVKD in the germline V gene. There are 16 residues in the CDR3. CDR3 sequence: CAIRTSGGAVQTEQFF.

V and J are TRBV12-5 and TRBJ2-3. Germline assignment: CDR1 LGHNT and CDR2 FRNRAP. This CDR3 spans 13 amino acids. The CDR3 reads CASGFGGTDTQYF.

The chain links TRBV7-9 to TRBJ2-7. CDR3 size: 12 residues. The germline gives CDR1 SEHNR, CDR2 FQNEAQ (reference sequence). CDR3 region: CASVRGSYEQYF.

The J gene is TRBJ1-6, the V gene TRBV4-3. Germline assignment: CDR1 LGHNA and CDR2 YSLEER. The CDR3 extends over 15 amino acids. This CDR3 reads CASSQYLDTNSPLHF.

The chain links TRBV29-1 to TRBJ2-1. Germline loops: CDR1 SQVTM, CDR2 ANQGSEA. The CDR3 consists of 14 residues. The CDR3 spells CSVVVGGPNNEQFF.

The chain combines TRBV6-4 with TRBJ2-2; TCRdb lists TRBD2, though no DNA is available to test this call. Germline CDR1 and CDR2: MRHNA and SNTAGT. The CDR3 is 14 residues long. The CDR3 spells CASREGLYTGELFF.

The rearrangement joins TRBV28 to TRBJ2-7; the TCRdb call, TRBD1, lacks DNA for checking. CDR1 is MDHEN and CDR2 is SYDVKM in the germline V gene. CDR3 length: 14 amino acids. CDR3 protein: CASGGQGTTYEQYF.

The chain uses TRBV29-1 and TRBJ2-7; TCRdb outputs TRBD1, but without DNA this stays unchecked. The germline gives CDR1 SQVTM, CDR2 ANQGSEA. CDR3 length: 16 residues. CDR3 loop: CSVGGLVGDYSYEQYF.

The chain employs TRBV6-5 and TRBJ1-1. Germline CDR1 and CDR2: MNHEY and SVGAGI. The CDR3 is 12 amino acids. The CDR3 is CASTSSGTEAFF.

The chain carries TRBV4-2 and TRBJ2-2; TCRdb gives TRBD2 as the D gene, but with no DNA this cannot be confirmed. The germline V gene encodes CDR1 LGHNA and CDR2 YNFKEQ. The CDR3 length is 16 residues. CDR3 region: CASSQGSRELTGELFF.